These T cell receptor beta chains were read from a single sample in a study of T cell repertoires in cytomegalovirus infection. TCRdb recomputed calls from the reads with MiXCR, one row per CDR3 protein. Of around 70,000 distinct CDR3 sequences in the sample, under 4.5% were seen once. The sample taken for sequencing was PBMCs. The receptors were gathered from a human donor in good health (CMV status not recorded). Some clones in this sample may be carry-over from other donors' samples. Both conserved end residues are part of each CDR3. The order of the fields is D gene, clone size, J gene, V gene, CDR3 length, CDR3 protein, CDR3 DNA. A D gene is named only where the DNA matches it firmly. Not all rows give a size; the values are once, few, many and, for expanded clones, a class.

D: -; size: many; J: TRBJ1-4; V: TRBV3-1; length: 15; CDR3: CASSQVRQSNEKLFF; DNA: TGTGCCAGCAGCCAAGTACGACAGTCTAATGAAAAACTGTTTTTT
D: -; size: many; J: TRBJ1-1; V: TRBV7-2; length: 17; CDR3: CASSLEGGALRNTEAFF; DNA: TGTGCCAGCAGCTTAGAGGGGGGGGCTTTACGGAACACTGAAGCTTTCTTT
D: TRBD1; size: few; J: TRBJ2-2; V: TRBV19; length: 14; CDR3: CASSWAGGTGELFF; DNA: TGTGCCAGTAGTTGGGCAGGGGGCACCGGGGAGCTGTTTTTT
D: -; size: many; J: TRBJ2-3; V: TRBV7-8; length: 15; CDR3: CASSSSLRIVDTQYF; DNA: TGTGCCAGCAGCTCATCACTCCGTATCGTAGATACGCAGTATTTT
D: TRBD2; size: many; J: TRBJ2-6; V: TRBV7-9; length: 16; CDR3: CASSTRGGVGANVLTF; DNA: TGTGCCAGCAGCACCCGGGGGGGGGTTGGGGCCAACGTCCTGACTTTC
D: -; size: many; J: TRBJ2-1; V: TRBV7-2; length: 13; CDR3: CASSSDKTNEQFF; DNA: TGTGCCAGCAGCTCCGACAAGACCAATGAGCAGTTCTTC
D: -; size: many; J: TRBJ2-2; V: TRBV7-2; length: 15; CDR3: CASRSRGLNTGELFF; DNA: TGTGCCAGCAGGTCCCGTGGACTAAACACCGGGGAGCTGTTTTTT
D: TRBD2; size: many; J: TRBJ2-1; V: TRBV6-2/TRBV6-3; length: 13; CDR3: CASSYATSDEQFF; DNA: TGTGCCAGCAGTTACGCCACTAGCGATGAGCAGTTCTTC
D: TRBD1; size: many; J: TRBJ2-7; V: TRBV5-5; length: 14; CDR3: CASRRDRGTYEQYF; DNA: TGTGCCAGCAGACGGGACAGGGGGACCTACGAGCAGTACTTC
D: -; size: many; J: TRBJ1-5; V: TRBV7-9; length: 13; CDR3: CASSWGGDQPQHF; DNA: TGTGCCAGCAGCTGGGGGGGGGATCAGCCCCAGCATTTT
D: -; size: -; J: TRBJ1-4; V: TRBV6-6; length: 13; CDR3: CASRPGETEKLFF; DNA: TGTGCCAGCAGACCGGGAGAAACTGAAAAACTGTTTTTT
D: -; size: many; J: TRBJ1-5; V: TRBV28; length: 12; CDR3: CASRAGNQPQHF; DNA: TGTGCCAGCAGAGCAGGCAATCAGCCCCAGCATTTT
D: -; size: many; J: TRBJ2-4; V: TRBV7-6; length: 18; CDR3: CASSSKPPWVEAKNIQYF; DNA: TGTGCCAGCAGCTCTAAGCCCCCTTGGGTGGAAGCCAAAAACATTCAGTACTTC
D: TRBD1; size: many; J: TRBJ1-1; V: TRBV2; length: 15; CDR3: CASIKGGTGGTEAFF; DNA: TGTGCCAGCATAAAAGGGGGGACAGGGGGCACTGAAGCTTTCTTT
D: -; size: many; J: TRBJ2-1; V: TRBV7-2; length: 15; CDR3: CASSLGPSSYNEQFF; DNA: TGTGCCAGCAGCTTAGGACCGAGCTCCTACAATGAGCAGTTCTTC
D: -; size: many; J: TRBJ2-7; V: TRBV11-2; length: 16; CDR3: CASSFIRDGRPYEQYF; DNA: TGTGCCAGCAGCTTCATTCGGGACGGCCGACCCTACGAGCAGTACTTC
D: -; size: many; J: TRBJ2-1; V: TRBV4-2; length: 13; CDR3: CASSQGPPTEQFF; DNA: TGTGCCAGCAGCCAAGGTCCTCCGACTGAGCAGTTCTTC
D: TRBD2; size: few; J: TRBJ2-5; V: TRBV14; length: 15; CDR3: CASSQPRGVWETQYF; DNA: TGTGCCAGCAGCCAACCCCGGGGGGTTTGGGAGACCCAGTACTTC
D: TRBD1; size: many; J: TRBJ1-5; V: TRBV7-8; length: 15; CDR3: CASSFRGNSNQPQHF; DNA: TGTGCCAGCAGCTTCAGGGGGAACAGCAATCAGCCCCAGCATTTT
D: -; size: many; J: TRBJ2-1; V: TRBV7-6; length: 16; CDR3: CASSLPPAGLGNEQFF; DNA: TGTGCCAGCAGCTTACCCCCGGCGGGTTTGGGCAATGAGCAGTTCTTC
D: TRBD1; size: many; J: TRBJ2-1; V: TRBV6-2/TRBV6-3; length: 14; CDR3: CASNDRGEYNEQFF; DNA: TGTGCCAGCAATGACAGGGGGGAATACAATGAGCAGTTCTTC
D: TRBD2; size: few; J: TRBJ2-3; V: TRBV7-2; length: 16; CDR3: CASSSSSGGPWDTQYF; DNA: TGTGCCAGCAGCTCTTCTAGCGGGGGTCCGTGGGATACGCAGTATTTT
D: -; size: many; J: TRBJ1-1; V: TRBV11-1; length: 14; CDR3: CASSLIRGNTEAFF; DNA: TGTGCCAGCAGCTTGATCCGCGGGAACACTGAAGCTTTCTTT
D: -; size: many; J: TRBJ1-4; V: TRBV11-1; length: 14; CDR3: CASSYGAGGEKLFF; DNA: TGTGCCAGCAGCTACGGCGCGGGAGGAGAAAAACTGTTTTTT
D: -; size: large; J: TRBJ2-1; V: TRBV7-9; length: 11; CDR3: CASSWMDEQFF; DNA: TGTGCCAGCAGCTGGATGGATGAGCAGTTCTTC
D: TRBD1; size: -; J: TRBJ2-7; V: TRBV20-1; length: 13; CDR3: CSAPGQGGYEQYF; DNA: TGCAGTGCCCCGGGACAGGGCGGGTACGAGCAGTACTTC
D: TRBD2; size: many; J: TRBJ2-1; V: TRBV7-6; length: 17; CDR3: CASSSRGLAVNVNEQFF; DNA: TGTGCCAGCAGCTCCCGCGGACTAGCGGTTAACGTTAATGAGCAGTTCTTC
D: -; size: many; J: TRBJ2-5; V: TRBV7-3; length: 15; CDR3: CASSLGPAAQETQYF; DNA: TGTGCCAGCAGCTTAGGGCCGGCAGCCCAAGAGACCCAGTACTTC
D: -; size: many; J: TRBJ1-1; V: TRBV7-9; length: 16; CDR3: CASSNRDLRMNTEAFF; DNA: TGTGCCAGCAGTAACCGGGACCTACGGATGAACACTGAAGCTTTCTTT
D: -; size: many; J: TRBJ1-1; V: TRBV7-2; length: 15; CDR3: CASNPGRIMNTEAFF; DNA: TGTGCCAGCAACCCGGGACGGATCATGAACACTGAAGCTTTCTTT
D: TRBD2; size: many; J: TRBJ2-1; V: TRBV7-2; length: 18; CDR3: CASSLRGGRLKSYNEQFF; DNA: TGTGCCAGCAGCTTAAGGGGCGGGAGGTTAAAATCCTACAATGAGCAGTTCTTC
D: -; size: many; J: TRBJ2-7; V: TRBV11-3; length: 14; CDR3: CASSLGRERREQYF; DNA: TGTGCCAGCAGCTTAGGACGGGAGCGACGCGAGCAGTACTTC
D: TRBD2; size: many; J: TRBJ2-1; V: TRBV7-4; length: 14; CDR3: CASSYLSGRDEQFF; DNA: TGTGCCAGCAGCTACCTTAGCGGGAGGGATGAGCAGTTCTTC
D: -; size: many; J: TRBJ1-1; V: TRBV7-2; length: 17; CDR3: CASSLRSAGQGGTEAFF; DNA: TGTGCCAGCAGCTTACGGTCGGCAGGCCAAGGGGGCACTGAAGCTTTCTTT
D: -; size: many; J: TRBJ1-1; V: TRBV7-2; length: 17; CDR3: CASSLVGGGLMGAEAFF; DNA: TGTGCCAGCAGCTTAGTGGGGGGAGGACTCATGGGCGCTGAAGCTTTCTTT
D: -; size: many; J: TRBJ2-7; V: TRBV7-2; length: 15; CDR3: CASSRRPTGAYEQYF; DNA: TGTGCCAGCAGCCGCCGCCCCACCGGAGCCTACGAGCAGTACTTC
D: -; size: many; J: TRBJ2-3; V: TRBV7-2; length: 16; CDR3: CASRVGRVRGTDTQYF; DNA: TGTGCCAGCAGGGTGGGGCGGGTCCGAGGCACAGATACGCAGTATTTT
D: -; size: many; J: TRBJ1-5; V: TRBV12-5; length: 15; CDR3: CASGLAGGGNQPQHF; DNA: TGTGCTAGTGGTTTGGCGGGAGGGGGCAATCAGCCCCAGCATTTT
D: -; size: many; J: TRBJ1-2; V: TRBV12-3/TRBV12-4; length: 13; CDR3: CASTLTQGFGYTF; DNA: TGTGCCAGCACTTTGACACAGGGTTTTGGCTACACCTTC
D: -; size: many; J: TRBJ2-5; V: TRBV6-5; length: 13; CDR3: CASRPYGQETQYF; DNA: TGTGCCAGCAGACCCTACGGCCAAGAGACCCAGTACTTC
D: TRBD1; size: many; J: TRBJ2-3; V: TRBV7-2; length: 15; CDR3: CASSLGGTGPDTQYF; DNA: TGTGCCAGCAGCTTAGGGGGGACAGGGCCAGATACGCAGTATTTT
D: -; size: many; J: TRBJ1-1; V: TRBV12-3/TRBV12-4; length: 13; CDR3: CASSDAPNTEAFF; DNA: TGTGCCAGCAGTGACGCCCCGAACACTGAAGCTTTCTTT
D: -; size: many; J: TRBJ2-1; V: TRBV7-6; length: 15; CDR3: CASSPGHPSYNEQFF; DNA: TGTGCCAGCAGCCCCGGACACCCGAGCTACAATGAGCAGTTCTTC
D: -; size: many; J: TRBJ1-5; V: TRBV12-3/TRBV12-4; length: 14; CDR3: CASSRSETRQPQHF; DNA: TGTGCCAGCAGCCGCTCAGAGACGAGGCAGCCCCAGCATTTT
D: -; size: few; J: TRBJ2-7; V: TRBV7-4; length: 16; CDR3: CASSFPKGYASYEQYF; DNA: TGTGCCAGCAGCTTTCCCAAGGGGTACGCTTCCTACGAGCAGTACTTC
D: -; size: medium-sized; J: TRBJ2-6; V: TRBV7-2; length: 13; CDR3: CASGVSGANVLTF; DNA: TGTGCCTCCGGGGTCTCTGGGGCCAACGTCCTGACTTTC
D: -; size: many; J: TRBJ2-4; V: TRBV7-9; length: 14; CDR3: CASSLNGAKNIQYF; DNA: TGTGCCAGCAGCTTAAACGGCGCCAAAAACATTCAGTACTTC
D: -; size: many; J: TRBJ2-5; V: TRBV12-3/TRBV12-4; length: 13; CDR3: CASSLAGRETQYF; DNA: TGTGCCAGCAGTCTGGCCGGGCGAGAGACCCAGTACTTC
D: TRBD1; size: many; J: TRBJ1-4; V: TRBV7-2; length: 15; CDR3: CASSLAGQFNEKLFF; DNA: TGTGCCAGCAGCTTAGCGGGACAGTTTAATGAAAAACTGTTTTTT
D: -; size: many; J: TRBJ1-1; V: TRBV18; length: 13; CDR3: CASSPGGITEAFF; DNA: TGTGCCAGCTCACCGGGGGGGATCACTGAAGCTTTCTTT
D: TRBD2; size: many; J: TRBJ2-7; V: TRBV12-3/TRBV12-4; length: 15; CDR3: CASSLSSGGAYEQYF; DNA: TGTGCCAGCAGTTTGTCTAGCGGGGGGGCGTACGAGCAGTACTTC
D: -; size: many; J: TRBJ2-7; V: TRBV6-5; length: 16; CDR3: CASSYSSVVLLQEQYF; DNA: TGTGCCAGCAGTTACTCGTCCGTGGTTCTTCTCCAGGAGCAGTACTTC
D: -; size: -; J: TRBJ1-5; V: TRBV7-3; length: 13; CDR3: CACSPRTDQPQHF; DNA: TGTGCCTGCAGCCCCCGGACAGATCAGCCCCAGCATTTT
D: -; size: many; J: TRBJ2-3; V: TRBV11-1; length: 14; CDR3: CASSLEFRTDTQYF; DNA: TGTGCCAGCAGCTTGGAGTTTCGGACAGATACGCAGTATTTT